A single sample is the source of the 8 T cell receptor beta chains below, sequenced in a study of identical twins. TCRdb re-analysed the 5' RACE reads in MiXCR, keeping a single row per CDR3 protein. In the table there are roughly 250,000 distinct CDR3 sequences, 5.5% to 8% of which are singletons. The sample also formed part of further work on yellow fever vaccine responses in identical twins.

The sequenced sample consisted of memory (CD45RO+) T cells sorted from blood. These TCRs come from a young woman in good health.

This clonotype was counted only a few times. CDR3 nucleotides: TGTGCCAGCAGTCTGAGGTGGGACAGGGAAGAGAACACTGAAGCTTTCTTT. This gives the protein CASSLRWDREENTEAFF. The rearrangement uses TRBV6-4 and TRBJ1-1, with 9 bases fitting TRBD1. Germline loops: CDR1 MRHNA, CDR2 SNTAGT. This CDR3 is 17 amino acids long. V lost 5 bases and J lost 1; bases outside the gene matches: 11.

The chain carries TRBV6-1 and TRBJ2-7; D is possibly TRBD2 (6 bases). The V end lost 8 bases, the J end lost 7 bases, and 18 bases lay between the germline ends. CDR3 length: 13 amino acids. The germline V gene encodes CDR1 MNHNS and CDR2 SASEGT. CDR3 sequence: CASGEAGSWEQYV. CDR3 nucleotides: TGTGCCAGCGGGGAGGCAGGATCTTGGGAGCAGTACGTC.

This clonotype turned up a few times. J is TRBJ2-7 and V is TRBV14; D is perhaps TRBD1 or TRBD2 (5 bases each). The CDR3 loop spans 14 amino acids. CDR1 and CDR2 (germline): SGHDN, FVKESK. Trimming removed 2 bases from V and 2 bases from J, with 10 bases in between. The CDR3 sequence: CASSQQMGAYEQYF. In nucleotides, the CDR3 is TGTGCCAGCAGCCAACAGATGGGGGCCTACGAGCAGTACTTC.

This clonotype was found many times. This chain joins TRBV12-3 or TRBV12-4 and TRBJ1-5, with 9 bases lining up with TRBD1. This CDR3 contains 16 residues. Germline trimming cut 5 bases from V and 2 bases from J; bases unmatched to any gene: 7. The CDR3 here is CASSPRDRVGNQPQHF. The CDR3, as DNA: TGTGCCAGCAGTCCCCGGGACAGGGTGGGCAATCAGCCCCAGCATTTT.

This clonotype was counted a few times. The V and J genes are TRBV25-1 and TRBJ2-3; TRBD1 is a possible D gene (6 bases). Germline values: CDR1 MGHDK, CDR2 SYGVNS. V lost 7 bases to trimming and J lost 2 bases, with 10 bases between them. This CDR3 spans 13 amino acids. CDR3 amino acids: CASTGQLTDTQYF. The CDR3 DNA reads TGTGCCAGCACCGGACAGCTCACAGATACGCAGTATTTT.

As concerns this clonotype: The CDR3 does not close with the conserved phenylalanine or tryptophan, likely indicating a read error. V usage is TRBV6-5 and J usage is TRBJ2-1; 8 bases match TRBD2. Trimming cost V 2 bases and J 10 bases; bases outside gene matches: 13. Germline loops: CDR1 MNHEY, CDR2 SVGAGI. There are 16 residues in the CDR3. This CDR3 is CASSYPPGLGAQEQFI. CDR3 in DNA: TGTGCCAGCAGTTACCCCCCGGGACTAGGCGCACAAGAGCAGTTCATC.

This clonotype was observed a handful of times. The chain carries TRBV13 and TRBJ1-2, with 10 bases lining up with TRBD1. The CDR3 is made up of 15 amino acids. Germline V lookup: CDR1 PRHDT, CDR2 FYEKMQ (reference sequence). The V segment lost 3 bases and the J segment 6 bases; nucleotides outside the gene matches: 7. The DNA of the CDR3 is TGTGCCAGCAGCTTTCAAGGACAGGGGGTGAATGGCTACACCTTC. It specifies CASSFQGQGVNGYTF.

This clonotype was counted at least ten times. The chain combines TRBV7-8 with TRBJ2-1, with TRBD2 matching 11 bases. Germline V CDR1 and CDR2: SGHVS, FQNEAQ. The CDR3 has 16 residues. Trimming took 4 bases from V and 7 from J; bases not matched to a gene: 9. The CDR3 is CASSSLAGGPKNEQFF. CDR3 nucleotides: TGTGCCAGCAGCTCCCTAGCGGGAGGCCCCAAAAATGAGCAGTTCTTC.